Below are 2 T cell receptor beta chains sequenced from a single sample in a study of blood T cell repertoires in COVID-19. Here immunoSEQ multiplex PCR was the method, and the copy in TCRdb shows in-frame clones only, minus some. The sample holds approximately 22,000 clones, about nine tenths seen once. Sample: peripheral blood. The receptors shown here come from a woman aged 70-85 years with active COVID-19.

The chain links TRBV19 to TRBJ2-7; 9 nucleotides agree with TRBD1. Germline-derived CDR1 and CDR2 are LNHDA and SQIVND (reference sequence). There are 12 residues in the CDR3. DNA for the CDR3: TGTGCAACAGGGGGCTATGCCCACGAGCAGTACTTC. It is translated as CATGGYAHEQYF.

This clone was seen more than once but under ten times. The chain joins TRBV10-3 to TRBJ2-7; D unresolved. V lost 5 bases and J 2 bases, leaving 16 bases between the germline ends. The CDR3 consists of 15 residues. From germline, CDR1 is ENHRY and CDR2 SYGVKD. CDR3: CAISTGSSNPYEQYF. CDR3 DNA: TGTGCCATCAGTACCGGGTCTTCCAATCCCTACGAGCAGTACTTC.